The rows below give T cell receptor beta chains drawn from one sample of a study of T-cell memory formation after mild COVID-19. TCRdb re-called the 5' RACE reads through MiXCR, storing one row per CDR3 protein. This table has 410,000 or so distinct CDR3 sequences, more than 20% appearing once. The sequencing sample was made of PBMCs or a T cell subset sorted from them (not recorded which). The receptor source for this set is an adult woman who had mild COVID-19 (a few samples of this study predate the infection). Cell type and time point are not known. The CDR3 runs from the conserved cysteine through the conserved F or W. Fields, in order: clone size, J gene, D gene, V gene, CDR3 protein, CDR3 DNA. The D gene is left open where the match is weak. Clone size appears in some rows only: once, few, many, or a class for an expanded clone.

. TRBJ2-7 TRBD2 TRBV5-1 CASSLAPAGGEQYF TGCGCCAGCAGCTTGGCCCCGGCGGGGGGCGAGCAGTACTTC
many TRBJ2-3 TRBD2 TRBV29-1 CSGAGGDTDTQYF TGCAGCGGAGCGGGAGGGGACACAGATACGCAGTATTTT
. TRBJ2-5 TRBD2 TRBV7-9 CASSFRGLAGDQETQYF TGTGCCAGCAGCTTTAGGGGACTAGCGGGGGACCAAGAGACCCAGTACTTC
. TRBJ2-7 . TRBV9 CASSVGLDRAYEQYF TGTGCCAGCAGCGTAGGACTAGACAGGGCCTACGAGCAGTACTTC
. TRBJ2-7 . TRBV6-1 CASSEWGGQEAAEQYF TGTGCCAGCAGTGAATGGGGGGGCCAGGAGGCCGCCGAGCAGTACTTC
. TRBJ1-4 TRBD1 TRBV20-1 CSARQGREKLFF TGCAGTGCTCGACAGGGGAGAGAAAAACTGTTTTTT
few TRBJ2-7 . TRBV27 CASSPQGNMAYEQYF TGTGCCAGCAGTCCGCAGGGGAATATGGCCTACGAGCAGTACTTC
. TRBJ1-1 . TRBV18 CASSAGVTEAFF TGTGCCAGCTCAGCAGGGGTTACTGAAGCTTTCTTT
few TRBJ1-1 . TRBV20-1 CSAFVTGRGTEAFF TGCAGTGCTTTCGTCACAGGGCGGGGGACTGAAGCTTTCTTT
. TRBJ2-1 . TRBV7-2 CASIRLPGQAYNEQFF TGTGCCAGCATCCGGCTACCGGGACAAGCCTACAATGAGCAGTTCTTC
. TRBJ2-3 TRBD1 TRBV29-1 CSVDGQGVWTDTQYF TGCAGCGTTGACGGACAGGGGGTCTGGACAGATACGCAGTATTTT
few TRBJ2-1 . TRBV18 CASSPPLASNSYNEQFF TGTGCCAGCTCCCCCCCACTGGCGTCCAACTCCTACAATGAGCAGTTCTTC
many TRBJ1-4 TRBD1 TRBV9 CASSKQTGDVGEKLFF TGTGCCAGCAGCAAACAAACAGGGGACGTTGGTGAAAAACTGTTTTTT
. TRBJ2-1 . TRBV5-1 CASSLVFWGRDNEQFF TGCGCCAGCAGCTTGGTTTTCTGGGGCCGGGACAATGAGCAGTTCTTC
. TRBJ2-3 . TRBV10-3 CAISGGSTQYF TGTGCCATCAGTGGGGGGAGTACGCAGTATTTT
. TRBJ2-3 . TRBV6-5 CASSLSGEGPTDTQYF TGTGCCAGCAGTTTATCGGGCGAGGGCCCCACAGATACGCAGTATTTT
few TRBJ2-7 . TRBV5-5 CASSSIPYEQYF TGTGCCAGCAGCTCGATCCCCTACGAGCAGTACTTC
. TRBJ2-4 . TRBV4-1 CASSQGEGRNIQYF TGCGCCAGCAGCCAAGGCGAAGGGCGTAACATTCAGTACTTC
. TRBJ2-1 TRBD2 TRBV7-9 CASSLGLAEGVCNEQFF TGTGCCAGCAGCTTGGGACTAGCGGAGGGAGTTTGCAATGAGCAGTTCTTC
. TRBJ2-2 TRBD2 TRBV7-7 CASSRTSGGGELFF TGTGCCAGCAGCAGGACTAGCGGAGGCGGGGAGCTGTTTTTT
. TRBJ1-1 . TRBV7-9 CASSLGQYNTEAFF TGTGCCAGCAGCTTAGGACAGTATAACACTGAAGCTTTCTTT
few TRBJ1-2 . TRBV6-1 CASNQGSYGYTF TGTGCCAGCAATCAGGGGTCCTATGGCTACACCTTC
. TRBJ2-7 . TRBV4-3 CASSPGRLEEQYF TGCGCCAGCAGCCCCGGACGGTTGGAAGAGCAGTACTTC
. TRBJ2-2 TRBD2 TRBV5-1 CASSLLTSGGPNTGELFF TGCGCCAGCAGCTTATTGACTAGCGGGGGACCGAACACCGGGGAGCTGTTTTTT
. TRBJ1-2 TRBD1 TRBV30 CASIYRGGYTF TGTGCCAGTATTTACAGGGGTGGCTACACCTTC
few TRBJ1-1 TRBD1 TRBV2 CASRRGQTGWTEAFF TGTGCCAGCAGGAGAGGCCAGACAGGGTGGACTGAAGCTTTCTTT
few TRBJ2-7 . TRBV7-7 CASSKGLGIYEQYF TGTGCCAGCAGCAAGGGACTGGGAATTTACGAGCAGTACTTC
. TRBJ2-3 . TRBV12-3/TRBV12-4 CASSPSWEGTQYF TGTGCCAGCAGCCCATCCTGGGAAGGTACGCAGTATTTT